This T cell receptor beta chain was obtained from a study of cytomegalovirus exposure and HLA in healthy donors. Study results and caveats: According to an earlier analysis, most TCR beta V segments yielded productive rearrangements about 87% or about 30% of the time.

The PCR made use of 60 Vbeta and 13 Jbeta primers. Using immunoSEQ multiplex PCR, the repertoire was profiled, and TCRdb retains in-frame clones only, with some absent. The table records about 140,000 clones, 79% of them present only once. Note on this clone: What it recognizes is unknown.

Sequencing input: PBMCs. This TCR was recovered from a female donor in good health and CMV-seronegative.

The DNA for the CDR3 is TGTGCCATCAGTGAGTCTGGGACAGGATACGAGCAGTACTTC. This sequence encodes CAISESGTGYEQYF. The chain carries TRBV10-3 and TRBJ2-7, with 8 bases fitting TRBD1. CDR3 size: 14 residues. Germline CDR1 ENHRY, CDR2 SYGVKD. V was clipped by 0 bases and J by 4 bases; unmatched bases: 2.